Listed below are T cell receptor beta chains from one sample, sequenced in a study of T cell changes during pregnancy in multiple sclerosis. Using immunoSEQ multiplex PCR, the repertoire was profiled, and TCRdb retains in-frame clones only, with some absent. Seen here are 50,000 to 70,000 clones, 90% to 95% observed once, and the top ten hold about 2.2%. This sample comprised peripheral blood, obtained in the third trimester of pregnancy. Receptor source: a female donor in good health, enrolled as a control in a pregnancy study. Each CDR3 is given with its conserved first and last residue. D genes are given only for firm matches. Not every row has a clone size; where given, it reads once, few, many or a size class.

D gene	J gene	clone size	V gene	CDR3 DNA	CDR3 protein
NA	TRBJ2-7	NA	TRBV7-9	TGTGCCAGCAGCTTAAATTCAGTTTCCTACGAGCAGTACTTC	CASSLNSVSYEQYF
NA	TRBJ2-7	NA	TRBV27	TGTGCCAGCAGTCCCTTAAGAACGGACAGAGGCTACGAGCAGTACTTC	CASSPLRTDRGYEQYF
NA	TRBJ2-1	few	TRBV28	TGTGCCAGCAGTTCCCCACAGGGTTGGAAAAATGAGCAGTTCTTC	CASSSPQGWKNEQFF
TRBD1	TRBJ1-1	NA	TRBV19	TGTGCCAGTAGTTCCCGGACAGGTTTCACTGAAGCTTTCTTT	CASSSRTGFTEAFF
TRBD2	TRBJ2-1	NA	TRBV5-5	TGTGCCAGCAGCTTAACCGGGACTAGCGGGAGTGTTGAGCAGTTCTTC	CASSLTGTSGSVEQFF
NA	TRBJ2-2	NA	TRBV4-1	TGCGCCAGCAGCCTCCAGACCGGGGAGCTGTTTTTT	CASSLQTGELFF
NA	TRBJ1-1	once	TRBV6-6	TGTGCCGGGGTCGGGGGGGTAGACACTGAAGCTTTCTTT	CAGVGGVDTEAFF
TRBD1	TRBJ1-1	few	TRBV5-1	TGCGCCAGCAGCTTGGAGCTCAGGGGGCCGGACACTGAAGCTTTCTTT	CASSLELRGPDTEAFF
TRBD1	TRBJ1-4	NA	TRBV5-8	TGTGCCAGCAGATCCGGACAGGGGGCGCATAATGAAAAACTGTTTTTT	CASRSGQGAHNEKLFF
TRBD1	TRBJ1-5	NA	TRBV30	TGTGCCTGGAGTTTACGCCCGGGACAGGGGAGCAATCAGCCCCAGCATTTT	CAWSLRPGQGSNQPQHF
TRBD1	TRBJ1-5	NA	TRBV7-9	TGTGCCAGCAGCTCGTCCCGGACAGGGTTATCCAATCAGCCCCAGCATTTT	CASSSSRTGLSNQPQHF
TRBD2	TRBJ2-1	NA	TRBV19	TGTGCCAGTAGTATGGGACTAGCGGGAGTTAAGTACAATGAGCAGTTCTTC	CASSMGLAGVKYNEQFF
NA	TRBJ2-1	once	TRBV9	TGTGCCAGCAGCGTAGGAGCAACCCTCCACAATGAGCAGTTCTTC	CASSVGATLHNEQFF
NA	TRBJ1-2	NA	TRBV13	TGTGCCAGCAGACTCGGGGGAGGAAACTATGGCTACACCTTC	CASRLGGGNYGYTF
TRBD2	TRBJ2-1	once	TRBV9	TGTGCCAGCAGCGTTCCCGGGGGGTCCTACAATGAGCAGTTCTTC	CASSVPGGSYNEQFF
NA	TRBJ2-7	NA	TRBV9	TGTGCCAGCTCTCCTGGGGGCGGAGAGCAGTACTTC	CASSPGGGEQYF
NA	TRBJ1-5	NA	TRBV5-3	TGTGCCAGAAGCTTGGTGGCCTCCCCTCAAAGACAGAATCAGCCCCAGCATTTT	CARSLVASPQRQNQPQHF
TRBD1	TRBJ2-5	NA	TRBV18	TGTGCCAGCTCCCCGGGACAGCAAGAGACCCAGTACTTC	CASSPGQQETQYF
NA	TRBJ2-5	NA	TRBV18	TGTGCCAGCTCATCCCAGGACTGGTTGGGGACCCAGTACTTC	CASSSQDWLGTQYF
TRBD1	TRBJ1-2	NA	TRBV2	TGTGCCAGCACTATACTAGGGGGCGGGACGACCCTCTATGGCTACACCTTC	CASTILGGGTTLYGYTF
NA	TRBJ2-3	NA	TRBV19	TGTGCCAGTAGTAAGGACAGACAAAGCACAGATACGCAGTATTTT	CASSKDRQSTDTQYF
TRBD1	TRBJ2-7	NA	TRBV18	TGTGCCAGCTCAATGACAGGGGGGCACATGGCATCCGAGCAGTACTTC	CASSMTGGHMASEQYF
NA	TRBJ2-7	NA	TRBV27	TGTGCCAGCAGTTTGGCAGTCTCCTACGAGCAGTACTTC	CASSLAVSYEQYF
TRBD1	TRBJ2-5	NA	TRBV28	TGTGCCAGCAGACTGGGACAGGGAGGTCAAGAGACCCAGTACTTC	CASRLGQGGQETQYF
TRBD1	TRBJ1-5	few	TRBV19	TGTGCCAGTTCAAACACAGGGGGCGGACAGCCCCAGCATTTT	CASSNTGGGQPQHF
TRBD1	TRBJ2-5	NA	TRBV15	TGTGCCACCAGCAGAGACGGGGACAGGACGAGAAGAACCCAGTACTTC	CATSRDGDRTRRTQYF
NA	TRBJ2-2	once	TRBV19	TGTGCCAGTAGTATTAAGGCTAGCCTGGGGTCCGGGGAGCTGTTTTTT	CASSIKASLGSGELFF
NA	TRBJ2-7	NA	TRBV19	TGTGCCAGTAGCCTAAAAACCGGGACAAACTACGAGCAGTACTTC	CASSLKTGTNYEQYF
NA	TRBJ1-4	NA	TRBV19	TGTGCCAGTACGAGCGGCCTCGGGTTGGGCGAAAAACTGTTTTTT	CASTSGLGLGEKLFF
NA	TRBJ2-3	NA	TRBV7-6	TGTGCCAGCACCCGGGCAGGGGCCACAGATACGCAGTATTTT	CASTRAGATDTQYF
TRBD1	TRBJ1-1	NA	TRBV23-1	TGCGCCAGCAGTCAAGGGGACAGGGAGAGACAGCCTTTGAACACTGAAGCTTTCTTT	CASSQGDRERQPLNTEAFF
NA	TRBJ2-1	few	TRBV19	TGTGCCAGTAGTCTAGGACTGAATGAGCAGTTCTTC	CASSLGLNEQFF
TRBD2	TRBJ2-1	NA	TRBV19	TGTGCCAGTAGTATATGGGCTAGCGGGGGGGCCCCCTACAATGAGCAGTTCTTC	CASSIWASGGAPYNEQFF
TRBD1	TRBJ1-4	NA	TRBV6-6	TGTGCCAGCAGTCCTGTGGACAGGGTTAATGAAAAACTGTTTTTT	CASSPVDRVNEKLFF
NA	TRBJ1-6	NA	TRBV7-9	TGTGCCAGCAGCCTACGGAGCTCCTATAATTCACCCCTCCACTTT	CASSLRSSYNSPLHF
NA	TRBJ1-2	few	TRBV5-4	TGTGCCAGCAGCGGCTTAGCCGGGGTCTATGGCTACACCTTC	CASSGLAGVYGYTF
NA	TRBJ2-7	NA	TRBV28	TGTGCCAGCAGTTTAGCCTCGACAGGGAGGTACGAGCAGTACTTC	CASSLASTGRYEQYF
TRBD1	TRBJ2-7	NA	TRBV28	TGTGCCAGCAGTCCGGGACAGGGAGCCTACGAGCAGTACTTC	CASSPGQGAYEQYF
TRBD1	TRBJ2-7	NA	TRBV28	TGTGCCAGCGTCCCCCCAAGGGGACAGAGTCCCTACGAGCAGTACTTC	CASVPPRGQSPYEQYF
NA	TRBJ1-2	NA	TRBV5-5	TGTGCCAGCAGCAGCACAGGGTCTGACTATGGCTACACCTTC	CASSSTGSDYGYTF
NA	TRBJ2-7	NA	TRBV21-1	TGTGCCAGCCGGAGGACAGGCCCAGCCTACGAGCAGTACTTC	CASRRTGPAYEQYF
NA	TRBJ2-5	NA	TRBV29-1	TGCAGCGTTGCTAGGCAAGAGACCCAGTACTTC	CSVARQETQYF
NA	TRBJ2-7	NA	TRBV10-3	TGTGCCACCAATTCGGGCGCAGGGCACGAGCAGTACTTC	CATNSGAGHEQYF
TRBD2	TRBJ2-1	once	TRBV27	TGTGCCAGCAGTTTATTCGGACCCGTGGCGGGAGGGGACAATGAGCAGTTCTTC	CASSLFGPVAGGDNEQFF
NA	TRBJ2-5	NA	TRBV11-2	TGTGCCAGCAGCTTAGCTGAGCAAGAGACCCAGTACTTC	CASSLAEQETQYF
TRBD1	TRBJ2-1	NA	TRBV5-1	TGCGCCAGCAGCTTGGGGTCGACAGGGGGCTCCTACAATGAGCAGTTCTTC	CASSLGSTGGSYNEQFF
NA	TRBJ1-1	NA	TRBV6-5	TGTGCCAGCAGTGACGACAGGTACACTGAAGCTTTCTTT	CASSDDRYTEAFF
NA	TRBJ1-2	NA	TRBV7-9	TGTGCCAGCAGCACTCCCCCTAACTATGGCTACACCTTC	CASSTPPNYGYTF
TRBD1	TRBJ2-7	NA	TRBV7-2	TGTGCCAGCAGCTTACAAGCCGGGACAGGGGCGTCCTACGAGCAGTACTTC	CASSLQAGTGASYEQYF
TRBD2	TRBJ2-7	NA	TRBV4-2	TGTGCCAGCAGCCAGCTAGCGGGGGGGCTTACCTACGAGCAGTACTTC	CASSQLAGGLTYEQYF
NA	TRBJ1-2	once	TRBV6-5	TGTGCCAGCAGTTACTTCCCAGGGAACTATGGCTACACCTTC	CASSYFPGNYGYTF
NA	TRBJ2-7	NA	TRBV6-5	TGTGCCAGCAGTTACTCGGTTATGGCGGTTTACGAGCAGTACTTC	CASSYSVMAVYEQYF
NA	TRBJ2-3	NA	TRBV5-1	TGCGCCAGCAGACAGGACGGACGATACACAGATACGCAGTATTTT	CASRQDGRYTDTQYF
NA	TRBJ2-7	NA	TRBV28	TGTGCCAGCAGTACAGGGATCCCCTACGAGCAGTACTTC	CASSTGIPYEQYF
NA	TRBJ2-7	NA	TRBV5-4	TGTGCCAGCAGCCCGGGGGGACAGGCCTCCTACGAGCAGTACTTC	CASSPGGQASYEQYF